This T cell receptor beta chain stems from a study of blood T cells in healthy people across ages. This CDR3 has 15 residues. The germline gives CDR1 SQVTM, CDR2 ANQGSEA. With 6 bases clipped from V and 1 base from J, the junction kept 10 bases outside the gene matches. Then a second PCR, running roughly 7 to 11 cycles, was carried out with a sample-barcoded 5' primer and a J-beta primer mix. TCRdb re-derived calls from the 5' RACE reads in MiXCR, one entry per CDR3 protein. There are approximately 960,000 distinct CDR3 sequences in the sample; about 27% occur only once, and about 10% lies in the top ten. This clonotype has more than one count but fewer than ten. These same data were also listed under a study on T cells of mothers and their children.

This clonotype was obtained from a woman in her thirties or forties in good health. The rearrangement links TRBV29-1 to TRBJ2-3, with TRBD2 matching 7 bases. What was sequenced was blood. CDR3: CSVEPPGGGTDTQYF. CDR3 sequence (DNA): TGCAGCGTCGAACCCCCGGGGGGAGGCACAGATACGCAGTATTTT.